The next 27 T cell receptor beta chains were all read from a single sample in a study of T-cell reconstitution after alpha-beta-depleted transplantation in children. Notes on the study in general: Alpha-beta T cells present about two months after transplant were reported to originate from several hundred expanded graft clones.

Using unique molecular identifiers, the investigators prepared the TCRbeta library. Each CDR3 protein gets one entry after TCRdb re-called the PCR reads with MiXCR. The sample consists of over 25,000 distinct CDR3 sequences, 5% to 7.5% of them appearing once. These TCRs are of unknown antigen specificity. Sample: peripheral blood, taken 60 days after TCRalphabeta/CD19-depleted stem cell transplant. Receptors originate from a child younger than two who had a stem cell transplant for acute myeloid leukemia, so the T cells may come from the graft donor.

This clonotype was counted many times. The gene calls are TRBV28 and TRBJ2-7; D is possibly TRBD2 (5 bases). CDR1 and CDR2 from the germline V gene are MDHEN and SYDVKM. Trimming removed 5 bases at V and 0 bases at J, with 14 bases between. The CDR3 contains 15 residues. The CDR3 DNA is TGTGCCAGCAGTCCCCTTGGGAGCGGCTCCTACGAGCAGTACTTC. Translating gives CASSPLGSGSYEQYF.

In its sample, this clonotype was seen many times. The rearrangement uses TRBV10-3 and TRBJ2-5; TRBD2 aligns across 12 bases. Germline V gives CDR1 ENHRY, CDR2 SYGVKD. The CDR3 is 16 residues long. Trimming took 2 bases from V and 5 from J; bases not matched to a gene: 6. CDR3 in amino acids: CAISELAGGPAETQYF. The DNA for the CDR3 is TGTGCCATCAGTGAGCTAGCGGGAGGGCCGGCGGAGACCCAGTACTTC.

In this sample, this clonotype turned up many times. CDR3 DNA: TGTGCCAGCAGCTTAGTGGTTGGTTTCACAGATACGCAGTATTTT. It translates to CASSLVVGFTDTQYF. J is TRBJ2-3 and V is TRBV7-3; D is unresolved. This CDR3 contains 15 residues. V dropped 2 bases and J dropped 2 bases, with 11 bases sitting between them. Germline-derived CDR1 and CDR2 are SGHTA and FQGTGA.

At least ten counts were recorded for this clonotype. This rearrangement joins TRBV7-9 to TRBJ2-7; TRBD1 matches at 7 bases. Trimming took 3 bases from V and 2 from J; bases not matched to a gene: 1. This CDR3 comprises 13 residues. From germline, CDR1 is SEHNR and CDR2 FQNEAQ (reference sequence). The CDR3 DNA reads TGTGCCAGCAGCTTTCAGGGGGCCTACGAGCAGTACTTC. Translated: CASSFQGAYEQYF.

This clonotype has a count of ten or more. The J gene is TRBJ2-6, the V gene TRBV12-3 or TRBV12-4; D call uncertain. Trimming removed 7 bases from V and 13 bases from J, with 11 bases in between. The CDR3 sequence is 11 residues long. The CDR3 loop reads CASISFGVLTF. The CDR3 coding sequence is TGTGCCAGCATCAGTTTCGGGGTCCTGACTTTC.

This clonotype has ten or more counts. The V call is TRBV12-5, the J call TRBJ2-3, with D perhaps being TRBD1 or TRBD2 (5 bases each). The CDR3 has 15 amino acids. CDR1 and CDR2 (germline): LGHNT, FRNRAP. V was cut by 6 bases and J by 3 bases, with 16 bases left in between. DNA for the CDR3: TGTGCTAGTGGCGAGGGGCAGGGACGGACAGATACGCAGTATTTT. Translated, it gives CASGEGQGRTDTQYF.

The chain combines TRBV24-1 with TRBJ2-5; D may correspond to TRBD1 or TRBD2 (6 bases each). Deletions cut 0 bases from V and 4 bases from J, with 11 bases between. The CDR3 length is 15 residues. CDR1 and CDR2 (germline): KGHDR, SFDVKD. CDR3 DNA sequence: TGTGCCACCAGTGATTTGGAGGGGGGCCCAGAGACCCAGTACTTC. Translation: CATSDLEGGPETQYF.

The J gene is TRBJ2-1, the V gene TRBV27; D may be TRBD1 or TRBD2 (7 bases each). The V gene's germline CDR1 is MNHEY and CDR2 SMNVEV (reference sequence). This CDR3 region has 14 residues. The V and J ends lost 2 bases and 8 bases respectively, with 13 bases between them. CDR3 region: CASSLRPGGDEQFF. CDR3 bases: TGTGCCAGCAGTTTACGCCCAGGGGGGGATGAGCAGTTCTTC.

The table lists this clonotype with many counts. J is TRBJ2-7 and V is TRBV5-1; TRBD1 aligns across 10 bases. Germline CDR1 SGHRS, CDR2 YFSETQ. The V gene end was trimmed by 5 bases and the J gene end by 7 bases; junction bases not matched to a gene: 6. The CDR3 sequence is 13 residues long. The CDR3: CASRGQGLREQYF. In nucleotides, the CDR3 is TGCGCCAGCAGGGGACAGGGGCTGAGAGAGCAGTACTTC.

This clonotype has a count of ten or more. The rearrangement joins TRBV24-1 to TRBJ2-1, with 11 bases fitting TRBD2. Germline CDR1 is KGHDR and CDR2 is SFDVKD. There are 16 residues in the CDR3. The V gene end was trimmed by 4 bases and the J gene end by 4 bases; junction bases not matched to a gene: 5. This chain's CDR3 is CATSERLAGFYNEQFF. CDR3 bases: TGTGCCACCAGTGAACGACTAGCGGGGTTTTACAATGAGCAGTTCTTC.

DNA for the CDR3: TGTGCCAGCAGTCTAGCAGGAGTAAATGGGGGCGAGCAGTACTTC. Its protein product is CASSLAGVNGGEQYF. The V and J genes are TRBV27 and TRBJ2-7, with D perhaps given as TRBD1 or TRBD2 (5 bases each). The CDR3 contains 15 residues. V was clipped by 5 bases and J by 6 bases, with 20 bases between them. CDR1 is MNHEY and CDR2 is SMNVEV in the germline V gene (reference sequence).

This clonotype was observed at least ten times. The chain employs TRBV7-8 and TRBJ2-1; D may be TRBD1 (6 bases). This CDR3 comprises 13 residues. Per germline, CDR1 SGHVS and CDR2 FQNEAQ. V was shortened by 4 bases and J by 4 bases, with 8 bases between the two germline ends. The CDR3, as DNA: TGTGCCAGCAGCTGGACAGTGTACAATGAGCAGTTCTTC. Its translation is CASSWTVYNEQFF.

This clonotype was recorded many times. V usage is TRBV7-3 and J usage is TRBJ2-3; weak D call: TRBD2 (6 bases). Germline V gene data show CDR1 as SGHTA and CDR2 as FQGTGA. There are 14 residues in the CDR3. Deletions cut 7 bases from V and 3 bases from J, with 14 bases between. The DNA for the CDR3 is TGTGCCAGCACCTCGGGAGATGGGACAGATACGCAGTATTTT. Translation: CASTSGDGTDTQYF.

This clonotype was detected many times. This chain joins TRBV4-3 and TRBJ1-3, with D unresolved. Germline loops: CDR1 LGHNA, CDR2 YSLEER. The CDR3 contains 15 residues. Trimming took 0 bases from V and 0 from J, leaving 6 bases between them. The CDR3 DNA reads as TGCGCCAGCAGCCAAGAGCAGGTCTCTGGAAACACCATATATTTT. Translated: CASSQEQVSGNTIYF.

By its share, this clonotype is large. The rearrangement uses TRBV4-3 and TRBJ2-2; 10 nucleotides agree with TRBD1. The CDR3 extends over 17 amino acids. Germline V gene data show CDR1 as LGHNA and CDR2 as YSLEER. V shed 0 bases and J 3 bases; nucleotides not matched to a gene: 4. The CDR3 nucleotides read TGCGCCAGCAGCCAAGACGTTGGGACAGGGGACACCGGGGAGCTGTTTTTT. As protein: CASSQDVGTGDTGELFF.

This clonotype was counted at least ten times. V gene TRBV28 combines with J gene TRBJ2-7, with 9 bases matching TRBD2. J lost 5 bases, V lost 2 bases, and 4 bases had no gene match. Germline values: CDR1 MDHEN, CDR2 SYDVKM. The CDR3 sequence is 14 residues long. CDR3 sequence reads: CASSLAGGPHEQYF. CDR3 DNA: TGTGCCAGCAGTTTAGCGGGAGGGCCTCACGAGCAGTACTTC.

Many counts were recorded for this clonotype. This sequence joins TRBV3-1 and TRBJ2-7, with 7 bases identical to TRBD2. V lost 4 bases to trimming and J lost 0 bases; unmatched junction nucleotides: 9. CDR1 and CDR2 from the germline V gene are LGHDT and YNNKEL (reference sequence). The CDR3 totals 16 residues. The DNA for the CDR3 is TGTGCCAGCAGCCCGATAGCGGGCACATTCTCCTACGAGCAGTACTTC. It codes for CASSPIAGTFSYEQYF.

This clonotype was seen more than once but under ten times. V gene TRBV3-1 combines with J gene TRBJ2-7; TRBD2 aligns across 7 bases. CDR1 and CDR2 (germline): LGHDT, YNNKEL (reference sequence). CDR3 length: 19 residues. Trimming removed 6 bases from V and 2 bases from J; junction bases left unmatched: 22. CDR3 region: CASSQRFPRTGRYPYEQYF. The CDR3 region has the DNA TGTGCCAGCAGTCAAAGGTTCCCGAGGACCGGGAGGTACCCCTACGAGCAGTACTTC.

This clonotype was counted between two and nine times. The J gene is TRBJ1-5, the V gene TRBV4-3, with D tentatively TRBD1 (6 bases). Germline CDR1 is LGHNA and CDR2 is YSLEER. V lost 0 bases, J lost 1 base, and 16 bases lay in between. CDR3 length: 18 residues. The CDR3 DNA reads TGCGCCAGCAGCCAAGACGATCCGAGGGACATAAGCAATCAGCCCCAGCATTTT. Amino acid sequence: CASSQDDPRDISNQPQHF.

This clonotype occurred many times. CDR3 DNA sequence: TGTGCCAGCACCCAGAGGGGGGCCAGCTCCTACAATGAGCAGTTCTTC. Its protein product is CASTQRGASSYNEQFF. The chain uses TRBV7-8 and TRBJ2-1; perhaps D is TRBD1 or TRBD2 (6 bases each). CDR1 is SGHVS and CDR2 is FQNEAQ in the germline V gene. CDR3 length: 16 amino acids. V was pared by 7 bases and J by 0 bases, with 16 bases between.

As for this clonotype: Since a much larger clone is just one base distant, this may be a read error. The chain links TRBV29-1 to TRBJ2-7; D may be TRBD2 (7 bases). V was pared by 7 bases and J by 2 bases, with 18 bases between. Per germline, CDR1 SQVTM and CDR2 ANQGSEA. CDR3 size: 14 residues. The CDR3 nucleotides are TGCAGCGGTTGGGGGGGCCCCGAGGCCTACGAGCAGTACTTC. It encodes CSGWGGPEAYEQYF.

This clonotype was found many times. The rearrangement joins TRBV4-3 to TRBJ1-1, with D possibly being TRBD1 (5 bases). The CDR3 has 16 amino acids. The ends were cut back, 0 bases at V and 3 bases at J, with 14 bases in the middle. CDR1 LGHNA and CDR2 YSLEER come from the germline V gene. As DNA, the CDR3 is TGCGCCAGCAGCCAAGAATCCGGGACGGCGTACACTGAAGCTTTCTTT. It encodes CASSQESGTAYTEAFF.

The chain couples TRBV5-1 to TRBJ1-1; D not resolved. CDR1 is SGHRS and CDR2 is YFSETQ in the germline V gene. This CDR3 region has 13 residues. Trimming removed 3 bases from V and 4 bases from J, with 10 bases in between. The CDR3 bases are TGCGCCAGCAGCTGGAGGTCGGGCACTGAAGCTTTCTTT. Amino acids: CASSWRSGTEAFF.

This clonotype was seen more than once but under ten times. A much more abundant neighbour one base away suggests this may be a read error. This chain uses TRBV4-2 with TRBJ1-2; D not resolved. This CDR3 region has 13 residues. The germline CDR1 and CDR2 sequences are LGHNA and YNFKEQ. The DNA for the CDR3 is TGTGCCAGCAGCCAAGATCGAGGTGGAGGCTACATCTTC. This translates into CASSQDRGGGYIF.

This clonotype was detected many times. The chain has TRBV12-3 or TRBV12-4 and TRBJ2-7; 7 bases align to TRBD1. The CDR3 runs 13 residues. V trimming: 6 bases; J trimming: 0 bases; junction bases outside the gene matches: 2. The CDR3 nucleotides read TGTGCCAGCAGACAGGGGATCTCCTACGAGCAGTACTTC. Translating it yields CASRQGISYEQYF.

The chain links TRBV7-8 to TRBJ1-4; the match to TRBD1 covers 9 bases. Germline trimming cut 1 base from V and 5 bases from J; bases unmatched to any gene: 14. The CDR3 covers 19 residues. Germline CDR1 SGHVS, CDR2 FQNEAQ. This chain's CDR3 is CASSLVRMYRGRGNEKLFF. In DNA form, the CDR3 reads TGTGCCAGCAGCTTAGTACGGATGTACAGGGGGCGCGGCAATGAAAAACTGTTTTTT.

This clonotype was recorded many times. The V call is TRBV7-8, the J call TRBJ2-5; tentative D call: TRBD1 (5 bases). Germline assignment: CDR1 SGHVS and CDR2 FQNEAQ. CDR3 size: 11 residues. The CDR3 region is CASERGETQYF. CDR3 nucleotide sequence: TGTGCGAGTGAAAGGGGCGAGACCCAGTACTTC.